Listed here is a single T cell receptor beta chain. Its target antigen remains unknown. A much bigger clone sits one base away, suggesting this may be a read error. Interpreted using the paper, the time point label stands for: newly diagnosed GD, antithyroid drugs for less than 3 months. For both TCR sequencing and RNA sequencing, RNA was extracted from PBMCs in TRIzol. Graves' disease was diagnosed according to American Thyroid Association guidelines. Patients were recruited from an endocrinology department in Xi'an, China. From each patient, around 8.3 milliliters of peripheral blood was collected into an EDTA anticoagulant tube. PBMCs were isolated by Ficoll Paque Plus density gradient separation without further T cell sorting. An Agilent 2100 Bioanalyzer and agarose gel were used to check RNA quality, while a NanoDrop 2000 measured RNA concentration. The data are from a study of regulatory T cells in long-lasting Graves disease (dated by TCRdb to the early 2020s). Background for the entire study: In the newly diagnosed Graves' disease group, patients had been taking antithyroid drugs for less than 3 months. This study used TCR sequencing and RNA sequencing of peripheral blood to compare persistent Graves' disease patients against newly diagnosed Graves' disease patients. A total of around 35 samples were covered by TCR sequencing, comprising approximately 13 persistent and approximately 20 newly diagnosed Graves' disease patients. The study took place in China and was registered as a clinical trial. Study-level results and caveats: The authors noted that the small sample size was a limitation that may lower accuracy. TRBV28, TRBJ1-2 and TRBJ2-5 were preferentially used in persistent disease, while TRBV20-1 and TRBJ2-1 were favored in newly diagnosed disease. Sequencing and analysis were limited to the TCR beta chain. Because the primary lesion, thyroid tissue, could not be accessed, the study looked at peripheral blood alone. Persistent patients shared more public clonotypes among themselves (over 2,500) than newly diagnosed patients did (more than 950). Persistent Graves' disease patients showed lower TCR Shannon entropy and fewer highly expanded clones than newly diagnosed patients, suggesting clonal expansion.

The library was made by multiplex PCR. The instrument was an Illumina HiSeq 4000. TCR beta libraries were built with iRepertoire HTBI primers and Arm-PCR amplification of CDR3 regions. PCR products were gel purified before sequencing. The source study handled its data this way. Gene usage analysis of CDR3 amino acid clonotypes relied on the 55 to 80 TRBV and 15 or so TRBJ segments identified across samples. COPE and FqMerger were used to merge filtered high-quality paired reads into contigs. BLAST was used to align contigs to IMGT TRBV, TRBD and TRBJ reference genes, with CDR3 defined following IMGT. Clonotypes above 0.1% frequency were classified as highly expanded clones. Shannon entropy was used to measure repertoire diversity, and the Gini coefficient was used to measure V-J evenness. A clonotype found in more than one individual was treated as public. The public reads were reanalyzed by TCRdb: fastp trimming at Q25, MiXCR alignment, in-frame beta chains only. Rows are unified per CDR3 protein, each entry keeping the most common DNA and genes. TCRdb assigned the V and J calls; the authors' analysis was not used. For this sample the table gives 400,000 to 500,000 distinct CDR3 sequences, of which just under 15% were detected only once. Of the sample, approximately 15% falls within the top ten clones.

The CDR3 runs 17 amino acids, cysteine and phenylalanine included. Left in the record is the CDR3 DNA by itself, 51 bases read in frame from the first base. The sample also formed part of further work on T cells in Graves' hyperthyroidism and ophthalmopathy. Drawing on the second study: Graves' hyperthyroidism was defined as stable when no progression to ophthalmopathy occurred over 18 months of follow-up. The hyperthyroidism patients were between 18 and 65 years old and newly diagnosed, with a disease duration of less than 2 months. The study excluded patients with uncontrolled infections, other autoimmune diseases, pregnancy or lactation. Diagnoses were based on clinical symptoms, serum thyroxine and TRAb, thyroid ultrasound and orbital computed tomography. The TCR CDR3 was subjected to a first round of RT-PCR using the HTBI primer set and the Qiagen OneStep RT-PCR kit. Blood samples also contained most of the expanded thyroid clonotypes (frequency above 0.001), which suggests that blood repertoires may reflect thyroid immune responses. A model built on a 13 V-J signature distinguished ophthalmopathy from stable hyperthyroidism, reaching roughly 88% sensitivity and about 81% specificity in cross-validation and 80%/75% in testing. During validation, the model predicted progression to ophthalmopathy a median of about 5.9 months ahead of onset, with just under 71% sensitivity and about 72% specificity. To identify TCR V-J signatures that set the groups apart, the researchers used a discovery cohort of 100 or so patients, made up of some 41 with Graves' ophthalmopathy and some 60 with stable Graves' hyperthyroidism. Whether ophthalmopathy could be predicted prospectively was tested in an independent validation cohort made up of 18 to 20 hyperthyroidism patients plus 17 patients who later progressed to ophthalmopathy. The roughly 100 discovery patients were divided at random into training and test sets in a 7:3 ratio. In addition, the study compared T-cell repertoires in thyroid tissue and in blood from six Graves' hyperthyroidism patients. After sampling, hyperthyroidism patients received methimazole starting at 30 mg daily, and ophthalmopathy patients received high-dose intravenous methylprednisolone. Libraries were constructed in a second round of multiplex PCR, after which size selection and purification were performed. Sequencing of the libraries was done on an Illumina HiSeq2000 using paired-end 100 bp reads. Raw data were processed with SOAPnuke, discarding reads with adapters, uncalled bases, mean Phred below 15, or no exact constant-primer or identifier match. High-quality paired reads were merged with COPE v1.2.5, and unique nucleotide sequences were defined as clonotypes. Clonotypes were aligned to IMGT TRBV, TRBD and TRBJ reference segments using MiTCR v1.1. The analysis was restricted to V-J combinations with a frequency above 0.0001, which together covered roughly 99% of the repertoires. A TCS score was defined as the ratio of F50 (clonal expansion) to E x V (chaos), with BLOSUM62-based TCRdist applied between CDR3 peptides within each V-J. Welch's t-statistics and random forest reduced around 520 V-J features to 13, which were used in a naive Bayes classifier (R e1071). No statistical method was used to fix the sample size in advance, and group allocation was not hidden from the investigators. TCR Vbeta CDR3 sequencing of 135 peripheral blood samples (over 40 ophthalmopathy, some 75 hyperthyroidism and 17 progressor patients) is reported in the paper.

The chain uses TRBV12-3 or TRBV12-4 and TRBJ2-7; the best D guess is TRBD1, with 6 bases matching. Sequencing was performed on peripheral blood mononuclear cells (PBMCs), taken at new diagnosis, from a patient treated with antithyroid drugs. This TCR came from a woman aged 25 to 39 with Graves disease. Donor details come from another sample of the same person, matched by shared clones. The CDR3 protein sequence reads: CASSLASGTPGSYEQYF. The DNA sequence follows: TGTGCCAGCAGCTTAGCCTCCGGGACACCCGGCTCCTACGAGCAGTACTTC.